The 13 T cell receptor beta chains below all came from one sample that was sequenced in a study of blood T cell repertoires in COVID-19. The method was immunoSEQ multiplex PCR; TCRdb's version includes in-frame clones alone and lacks a portion of them. The sample yields approximately 250,000 clones, about 90% seen once. Specimen: peripheral blood. The origin of the receptors is an older woman with COVID-19, enrolled during active disease.

The chain joins TRBV11-3 to TRBJ1-2, with 9 bases aligning to TRBD1. The CDR3 sequence is 13 residues long. V dropped 5 bases and J dropped 5; count of bases not matched to a gene: 3. Germline lookup yields CDR1 SGHNT and CDR2 YENEEA. As DNA, the CDR3 is TGTGCCAGCAGCGGGACAGGGAAATATGGCTACACCTTC. Protein: CASSGTGKYGYTF.

The rearrangement links TRBV6-5 to TRBJ1-2; 8 positions match TRBD1. V lost 7 bases, J lost 1 base, and 5 bases stayed unmatched. CDR1 and CDR2 (germline): MNHEY, SVGAGI. CDR3 length: 14 residues. In DNA, the CDR3 is TGTGCCAGCATCGGGACAGGCCTTAACTATGGCTACACCTTC. Translating it yields CASIGTGLNYGYTF.

The rearrangement joins TRBV28 to TRBJ2-1, with 8 bases lining up with TRBD2. CDR1 and CDR2 from the germline V gene are MDHEN and SYDVKM. Trimming at V came to 8 bases and at J to 8 bases, leaving 11 bases not matched to a gene. The length of the CDR3 is 14 residues. CDR3 residues: CASPPAGASHEQFF. The DNA for the CDR3 is TGTGCCAGCCCCCCAGCGGGAGCGTCGCATGAGCAGTTCTTC. The full variable domain, in which reference TRBV28 and TRBJ2-1 provide the parts outside the CDR3, is DVKVTQSSRYLVKRTGEKVFLECVQDMDHENMFWYRQDPGLGLRLIYFSYDVKMKEKGDIPEGYSVSREKKERFSLILESASTNQTSMYLCASPPAGASHEQFFGPGTRLTVL.

This chain connects TRBV7-2 to TRBJ2-5, with TRBD2 matching over 8 bases. Germline lookup yields CDR1 SGHTA and CDR2 FQGNSA. This CDR3 spans 16 amino acids. The J segment lost 4 bases and the V segment lost 4 bases, leaving 11 bases of the junction unmatched. The CDR3 region has the DNA TGTGCCAGCAGCTACCCGTCGGGGGGGGCCGGAGAGACCCAGTACTTC. Protein sequence: CASSYPSGGAGETQYF.

The chain links TRBV10-2 to TRBJ2-7, with 10 bases that match TRBD1. This CDR3 has 14 amino acids. Unmatched junction bases numbered 3, after V lost 4 bases and J lost 3 bases. Germline assignment: CDR1 WSHSY and CDR2 SAAADI. The CDR3 region has the DNA TGCGCCAGCAGTGGCCGGGACAGGGGCTACGAGCAGTACTTC. Translated, it gives CASSGRDRGYEQYF.

V is TRBV19 and J is TRBJ1-4; 8 nucleotides align to TRBD1. This CDR3 spans 15 amino acids. CDR1 is LNHDA, CDR2 SQIVND, per germline (reference sequence). V shed 6 bases and J 10 bases; nucleotides not matched to a gene: 13. The CDR3: CASSRRTGLSPKLFF. CDR3 sequence (DNA): TGTGCCAGTAGCCGACGGACAGGGTTATCCCCAAAACTGTTTTTT.

Here the CDR3 DNA reads TGTGCCATCAATACAGGCCCCTCTGGAAACACCATATATTTT. Translating gives CAINTGPSGNTIYF. V and J are TRBV10-3 and TRBJ1-3; maybe TRBD1 (5 bases). With 7 bases removed from V and 0 bases from J, the gap between germline ends came to 10 bases. Looked up from germline, CDR1 is ENHRY and CDR2 is SYGVKD. CDR3 length: 14 residues.

J is TRBJ1-1 and V is TRBV5-1; 10 nucleotides line up with TRBD1. This CDR3 contains 18 residues. The junction had 11 bases not matched to a gene; V was cut back by 2 bases and J by 1 base. Germline V CDR1 and CDR2: SGHRS, YFSETQ. The DNA for the CDR3 is TGCGCCAGCAGCTTTCTCGGGACAGGGGTCGGCGGGAACACTGAAGCTTTCTTT. The encoded protein is CASSFLGTGVGGNTEAFF.

The rearrangement joins TRBV7-2 to TRBJ1-3; maybe TRBD1 (5 bases). The CDR3 consists of 15 residues. V was trimmed by 1 base and J by 0 bases, leaving 7 bases between them. Germline V lookup: CDR1 SGHTA, CDR2 FQGNSA. The CDR3 bases are TGTGCCAGCAGCTTAGGGGGGGACTCTGGAAACACCATATATTTT. It yields the protein CASSLGGDSGNTIYF.

The J gene is TRBJ2-7, the V gene TRBV6-2 or TRBV6-3; 9 bases align to TRBD2. The germline V gene has CDR1 MNHEY and CDR2 SVGEGT. Trimming cost V 6 bases and J 5 bases; bases outside gene matches: 20. The CDR3 loop spans 18 amino acids. The CDR3 DNA reads TGTGCCAGCAGCCAAGTTAGCGGGAGCGCCCGGACCCCCCACGAGCAGTACTTC. Protein sequence: CASSQVSGSARTPHEQYF.

The genes are TRBV28 and TRBJ1-1; possibly TRBD1 for D (6 bases). CDR3 length: 16 amino acids. CDR1 and CDR2 from the germline V gene are MDHEN and SYDVKM. Trimming left V 3 bases short and J 1 base short, with 15 bases between. CDR3: CASSFGQGIKNTEAFF. The CDR3 DNA is TGTGCCAGCAGTTTCGGCCAGGGGATAAAGAACACTGAAGCTTTCTTT.

The chain couples TRBV19 to TRBJ1-2; D possibly corresponds to TRBD1 (5 bases). The V end lost 5 bases, the J end lost 6 bases, and 19 bases lay between the germline ends. CDR1 LNHDA and CDR2 SQIVND come from the germline V gene (reference sequence). The CDR3 consists of 15 residues. CDR3 DNA sequence: TGTGCCAGTAGTTCCCAGACAGACGGCCTCGATGGCTACACCTTC. This gives the protein CASSSQTDGLDGYTF.

The chain has TRBV19 and TRBJ2-1; 10 nucleotides match TRBD2. J gave up 9 bases and V 10 bases, and 15 bases lay outside the gene matches. Germline CDR1 is LNHDA and CDR2 is SQIVND (reference sequence). This CDR3 has 15 amino acids. CDR3 residues: CATTKGGLASGEQFF. DNA of the CDR3: TGTGCCACCACTAAGGGGGGACTAGCGTCCGGTGAGCAGTTCTTC.